Each of the 5 T cell receptor beta chains below was sequenced from the same sample in a study of cytomegalovirus exposure and HLA in healthy donors. TCRdb's table, derived via immunoSEQ multiplex PCR, lists solely in-frame clones and lacks some. This table has 100,000 to 120,000 clones, nearly 97% appearing once. The specimen sequenced was PBMCs. These receptors were obtained from a woman between 18 and 30 years old in good health and CMV-seronegative.

The chain links TRBV6-6 to TRBJ1-1; the D gene is possibly TRBD1 (6 bases). The CDR3 has 14 amino acids. The V gene's germline CDR1 is MNHNY and CDR2 SVGAGI (reference sequence). V gave up 2 bases and J gave up 6 bases, with 13 bases separating them. This chain's CDR3 is CASSYAGRGAEAFF. The CDR3 DNA is TGTGCCAGCAGTTACGCTGGCAGGGGCGCTGAAGCTTTCTTT.

The chain couples TRBV6-5 to TRBJ1-1; 7 positions agree with TRBD1. The V and J ends lost 4 bases and 1 base, in that order; junction bases with no gene match: 6. Germline V CDR1 and CDR2: MNHEY, SVGAGI. CDR3 size: 15 residues. CDR3 in DNA: TGTGCCAGCAGTTTCCTCGCAGGGGGGAACACTGAAGCTTTCTTT. This gives the protein CASSFLAGGNTEAFF.

This clone was seen a single time. V gene TRBV6-6 combines with J gene TRBJ1-3; the D is unclear. CDR1 is MNHNY, CDR2 SVGAGI, per germline (reference sequence). The CDR3 totals 14 residues. Between the trimmed V and J ends, which lost 2 bases and 0 bases, there was a span of 5 bases. The CDR3 loop reads CASSYVVSGNTIYF. The CDR3 region has the DNA TGTGCCAGCAGTTACGTAGTCTCTGGAAACACCATATATTTT.

The rearrangement joins TRBV6-1 to TRBJ1-2; TRBD1 matches at 8 bases. V lost 4 bases and J lost 6; bases outside the gene matches: 4. Germline loops: CDR1 MNHNS, CDR2 SASEGT. CDR3 length equals 13 residues. DNA of the CDR3: TGTGCCAGCAGTGGACAGGGGTTGGATGGCTACACCTTC. Its translation is CASSGQGLDGYTF.

The CDR3 is CASSLYGGLNTEAFF. The CDR3 DNA follows: TGTGCCAGCAGTTTATACGGGGGTTTGAACACTGAAGCTTTCTTT. The chain couples TRBV27 to TRBJ1-1; possible D gene TRBD1, 5 bases. Germline lookup yields CDR1 MNHEY and CDR2 SMNVEV (reference sequence). CDR3 length equals 15 residues. Trimming shortened V by 1 base and J by 0 bases, and 9 bases separated the two germline ends.